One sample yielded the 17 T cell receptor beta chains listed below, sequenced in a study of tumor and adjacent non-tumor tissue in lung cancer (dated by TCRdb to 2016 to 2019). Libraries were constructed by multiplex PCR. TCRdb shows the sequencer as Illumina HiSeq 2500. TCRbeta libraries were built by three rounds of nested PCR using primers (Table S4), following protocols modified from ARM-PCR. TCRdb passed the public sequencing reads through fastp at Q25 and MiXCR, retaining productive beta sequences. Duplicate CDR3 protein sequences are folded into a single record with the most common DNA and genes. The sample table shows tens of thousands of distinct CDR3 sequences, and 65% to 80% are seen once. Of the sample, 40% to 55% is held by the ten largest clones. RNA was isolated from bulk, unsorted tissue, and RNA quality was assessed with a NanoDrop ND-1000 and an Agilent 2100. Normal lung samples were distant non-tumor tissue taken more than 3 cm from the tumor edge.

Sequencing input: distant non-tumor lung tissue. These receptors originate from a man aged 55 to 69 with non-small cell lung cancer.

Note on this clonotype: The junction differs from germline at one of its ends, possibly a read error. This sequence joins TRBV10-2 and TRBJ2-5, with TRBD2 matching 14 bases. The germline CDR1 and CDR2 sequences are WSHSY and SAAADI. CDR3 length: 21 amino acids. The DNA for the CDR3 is TGCGTCAGCAGTGAAAGGATGCCGGGACTAGCGGGAGCCAAGTCCCAAGAGGCCCAGTACTTC. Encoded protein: CVSSERMPGLAGAKSQEAQYF.

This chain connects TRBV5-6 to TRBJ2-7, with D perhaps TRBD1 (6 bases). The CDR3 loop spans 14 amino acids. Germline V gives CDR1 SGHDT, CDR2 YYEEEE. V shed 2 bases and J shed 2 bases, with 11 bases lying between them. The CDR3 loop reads CASSFRGRTYEQYF. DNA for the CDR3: TGTGCCAGCAGCTTCAGGGGAAGGACCTACGAGCAGTACTTC.

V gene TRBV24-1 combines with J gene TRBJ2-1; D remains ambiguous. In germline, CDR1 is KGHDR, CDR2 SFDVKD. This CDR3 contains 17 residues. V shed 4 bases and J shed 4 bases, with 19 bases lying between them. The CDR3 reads CATSDPLAEGHYNEQFF. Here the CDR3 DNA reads TGTGCCACCAGTGACCCGCTGGCGGAAGGGCATTACAATGAGCAGTTCTTC.

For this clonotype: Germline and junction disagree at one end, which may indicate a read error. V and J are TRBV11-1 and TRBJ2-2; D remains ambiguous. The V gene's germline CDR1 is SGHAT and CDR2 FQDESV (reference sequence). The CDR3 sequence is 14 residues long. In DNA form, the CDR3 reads TGTACCAGCAGCTTTACTAATGGCACAGGGGAGCTGTTTTTT. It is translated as CTSSFTNGTGELFF.

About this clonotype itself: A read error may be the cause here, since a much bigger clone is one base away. The CDR3 sequence is CGNRGRGRGNSPLHF. The DNA of the CDR3 is TGCGGTAACCGGGGCAGGGGGCGCGGTAATTCACCCCTCCACTTT. The J gene is TRBJ1-6, the V gene TRBV20-1; 8 bases map to TRBD1. This CDR3 comprises 15 residues. The germline gives CDR1 DFQATT, CDR2 SNEGSKA (reference sequence).

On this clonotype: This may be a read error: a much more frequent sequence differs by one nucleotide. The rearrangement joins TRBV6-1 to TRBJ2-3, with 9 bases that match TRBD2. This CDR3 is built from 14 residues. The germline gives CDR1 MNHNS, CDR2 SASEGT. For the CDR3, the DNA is TGTGCCAGCAGTGAGGCGGGGGGGAGGGATATGCAGTATTTT. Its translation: CASSEAGGRDMQYF.

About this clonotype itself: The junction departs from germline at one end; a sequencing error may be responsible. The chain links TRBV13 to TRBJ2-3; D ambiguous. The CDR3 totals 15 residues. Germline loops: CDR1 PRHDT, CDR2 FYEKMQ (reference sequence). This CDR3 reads CASSLARHNTDMQYF. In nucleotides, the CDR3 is TGTGCCAGCAGCTTAGCGAGACACAATACAGATATGCAGTATTTT.

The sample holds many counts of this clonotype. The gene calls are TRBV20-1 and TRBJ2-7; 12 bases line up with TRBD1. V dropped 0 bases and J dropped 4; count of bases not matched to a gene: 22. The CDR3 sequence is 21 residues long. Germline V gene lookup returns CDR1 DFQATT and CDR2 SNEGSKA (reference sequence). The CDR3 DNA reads TGCAGTGCTAGAGATATAACCCGGGACAGGGGGCGTGTACGAAGTAGGTACGAGCAGTACTTC. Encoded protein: CSARDITRDRGRVRSRYEQYF.

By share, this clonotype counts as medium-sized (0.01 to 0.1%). CDR3 sequence: CASSLDQGRVETQYF. DNA of the CDR3: TGTGCCAGCAGCTTGGACCAGGGGAGAGTAGAGACCCAGTACTTC. The genes are TRBV5-4 and TRBJ2-5; D perhaps matches TRBD1 (6 bases). This CDR3 spans 15 amino acids. Deletions cut 0 bases from V and 4 bases from J, with 13 bases between. Per the germline V gene, CDR1 is SGHNT and CDR2 is YYREEE (reference sequence).

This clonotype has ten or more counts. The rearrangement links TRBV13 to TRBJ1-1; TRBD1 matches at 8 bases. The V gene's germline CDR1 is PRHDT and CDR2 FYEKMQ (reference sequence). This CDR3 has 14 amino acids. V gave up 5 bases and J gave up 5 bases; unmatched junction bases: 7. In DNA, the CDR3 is TGTGCCAGCAGCCTTGGACAGGGATGGACTGAAGCTTTCTTT. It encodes CASSLGQGWTEAFF.

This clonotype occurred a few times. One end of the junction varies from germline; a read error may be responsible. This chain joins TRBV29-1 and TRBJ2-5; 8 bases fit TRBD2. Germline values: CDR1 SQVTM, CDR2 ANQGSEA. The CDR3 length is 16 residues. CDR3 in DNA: TGCAGCGTGGCGGGACTAGTGGGAGAATTCGGTGAGACACAGTACTTC. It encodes CSVAGLVGEFGETQYF.

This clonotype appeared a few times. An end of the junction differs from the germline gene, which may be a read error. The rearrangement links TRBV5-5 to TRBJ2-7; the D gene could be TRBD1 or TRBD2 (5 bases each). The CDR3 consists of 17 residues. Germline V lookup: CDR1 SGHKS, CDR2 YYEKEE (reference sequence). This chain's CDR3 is CASSGPGSDLMMHERYF. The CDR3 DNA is TGTGCTAGCAGCGGCCCAGGGAGTGACCTTATGATGCACGAGCGGTACTTC.

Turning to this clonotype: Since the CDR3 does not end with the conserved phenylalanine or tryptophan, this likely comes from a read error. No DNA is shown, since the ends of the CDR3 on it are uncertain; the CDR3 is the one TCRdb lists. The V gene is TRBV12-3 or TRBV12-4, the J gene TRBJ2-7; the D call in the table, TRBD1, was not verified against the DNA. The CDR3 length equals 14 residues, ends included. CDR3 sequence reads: CASSPGTGGLEQNL.

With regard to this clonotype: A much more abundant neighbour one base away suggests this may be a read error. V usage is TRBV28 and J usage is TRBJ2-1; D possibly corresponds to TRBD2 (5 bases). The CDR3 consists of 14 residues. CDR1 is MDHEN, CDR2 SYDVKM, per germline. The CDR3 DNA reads TGTCCCAGCAGTCCCGGACTGCCTTACAATGAGCAGTTCTTC. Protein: CPSSPGLPYNEQFF. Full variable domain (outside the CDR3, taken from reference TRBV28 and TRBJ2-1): DVKVTQSSRYLVKRTGEKVFLECVQDMDHENMFWYRQDPGLGLRLIYFSYDVKMKEKGDIPEGYSVSREKKERFSLILESASTNQTSMYLCPSSPGLPYNEQFFGPGTRLTVL.

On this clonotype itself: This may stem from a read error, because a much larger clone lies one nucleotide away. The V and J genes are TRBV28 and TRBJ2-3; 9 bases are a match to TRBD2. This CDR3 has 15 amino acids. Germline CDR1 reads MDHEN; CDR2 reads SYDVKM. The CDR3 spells CASNLPSGITDTQYF. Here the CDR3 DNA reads TGTGCCAGCAATTTACCTAGCGGGATCACAGATACGCAGTATTTT.

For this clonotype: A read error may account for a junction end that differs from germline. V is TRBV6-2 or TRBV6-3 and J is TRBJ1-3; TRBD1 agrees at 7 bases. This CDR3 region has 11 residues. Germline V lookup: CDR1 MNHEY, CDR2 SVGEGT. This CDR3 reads CVRGSGTDASF. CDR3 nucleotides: TGTGTCAGAGGCTCCGGGACAGATGCTTCTTTT.

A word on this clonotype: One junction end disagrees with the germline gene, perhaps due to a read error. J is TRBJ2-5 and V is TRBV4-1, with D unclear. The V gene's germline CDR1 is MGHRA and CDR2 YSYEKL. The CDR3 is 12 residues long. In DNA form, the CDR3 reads TGCGCTAGCAGCCAACTACTGCATCAACTGTACTTC. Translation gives CASSQLLHQLYF.